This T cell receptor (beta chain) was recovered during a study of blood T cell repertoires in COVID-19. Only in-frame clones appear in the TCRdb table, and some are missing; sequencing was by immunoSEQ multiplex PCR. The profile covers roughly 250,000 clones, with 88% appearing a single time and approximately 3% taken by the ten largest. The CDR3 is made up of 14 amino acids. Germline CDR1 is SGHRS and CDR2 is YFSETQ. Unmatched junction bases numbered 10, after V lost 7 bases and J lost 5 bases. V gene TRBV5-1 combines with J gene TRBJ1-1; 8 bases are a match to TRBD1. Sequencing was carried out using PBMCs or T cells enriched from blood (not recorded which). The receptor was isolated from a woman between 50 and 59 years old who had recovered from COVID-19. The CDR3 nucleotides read TGCGCCAGCTCTTCAGGGGGCGCAGGAACTGAAGCTTTCTTT. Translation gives CASSSGGAGTEAFF.